One and the same sample provided the 5 T cell receptor beta chains below, sequenced in a study of post-analysis software for immune sequencing data. Whole-study findings and limits: Five TRBV segments (TRBV5-6, TRBV5-1 and TRBV20-1 among them) occurred more frequently in patients than in controls.

The library was made from cDNA and included unique molecular identifiers. MiXCR, run by TCRdb on the PCR reads, gives a single entry per CDR3 protein. The profile shows hundreds of thousands of distinct CDR3 sequences, roughly 45% of them singletons. Antigen specificity for these receptors is unknown. Sequencing was carried out using blood. These receptors all come from a girl under 18 with multiple sclerosis.

A few counts support this clonotype. The chain joins TRBV9 to TRBJ2-7, with D possibly matching TRBD1 (6 bases). The germline V gene has CDR1 SGDLS and CDR2 YYNGEE. The CDR3 runs 14 residues. V lost 2 bases, J lost 3 bases, and 12 bases lay in between. DNA of the CDR3: TGTGCCAGCAGCGTGGGGCAGGGGATCTACGAGCAGTACTTC. Translating gives CASSVGQGIYEQYF.

The chain recombines TRBV15 with TRBJ2-3, with TRBD2 as a possible D gene (6 bases). Trimming cost V 1 base and J 3 bases, with 8 bases left between them. The length of the CDR3 is 14 residues. Germline V gives CDR1 LNHNV, CDR2 YYDKDF (reference sequence). The chain's CDR3 is CATSRGGETDTQYF. CDR3 coding DNA: TGTGCCACCAGCAGAGGGGGGGAAACAGATACGCAGTATTTT.

As for this clonotype: Sequence at one end of the junction differs from germline and may be a read error. The chain uses TRBV7-9 and TRBJ2-7; 11 bases map to TRBD2. CDR1 and CDR2 from the germline V gene are SEHNR and FQNEAQ (reference sequence). This CDR3 is 14 amino acids long. The chain's CDR3 is CASSLAGGFHEQYF. The CDR3 DNA sequence: TGTGCCAGCAGCCTAGCGGGAGGCTTCCACGAGCAGTACTTC.

V and J are TRBV7-2 and TRBJ2-5; TRBD2 agrees at 11 bases. Germline V gene data show CDR1 as SGHTA and CDR2 as FQGNSA. CDR3 length: 15 residues. With 8 bases clipped from V and 5 bases from J, the junction kept 10 bases outside the gene matches. The CDR3 nucleotides read TGTGCCAGCTTACATTCTAGCGGGAGGCTTGAGACCCAGTACTTC. Its translation: CASLHSSGRLETQYF.

This clonotype was counted between two and nine times. The V gene is TRBV5-1, the J gene TRBJ2-1, with D perhaps TRBD2 (6 bases). The CDR3 totals 15 residues. CDR1 is SGHRS and CDR2 is YFSETQ in the germline V gene. Trimming shortened V by 0 bases and J by 9 bases, and 16 bases separated the two germline ends. In nucleotides, the CDR3 is TGCGCCAGCAGCTTGGAGGCTAGCCGGGGGAGTGAGCAGTTCTTC. Residues: CASSLEASRGSEQFF. Together with reference TRBV5-1 and TRBJ2-1, the CDR3 gives the full variable domain: KAGVTQTPRYLIKTRGQQVTLSCSPISGHRSVSWYQQTPGQGLQFLFEYFSETQRNKGNFPGRFSGRQFSNSRSEMNVSTLELGDSALYLCASSLEASRGSEQFFGPGTRLTVL.